Listed below are T cell receptor beta chains from one sample, sequenced in a study of blood T cell repertoires in COVID-19. Data came from immunoSEQ multiplex PCR; TCRdb stores just in-frame clones and leaves some out. Among 55,000 to 90,000 clones listed, 80% to 85% were seen once. Sequenced sample: peripheral blood. The receptors here all came from a woman aged 55-69 years with acute or convalescent COVID-19. Each CDR3 is given without its conserved first and last residue.

V: TRBV4-1; length: 10; CDR3: ASSQGGYGAF
V: TRBV19; length: 12; CDR3: ASMGQGNTGELF
V: TRBV15; length: 12; CDR3: ATSVPGTYNEQF
V: TRBV3-1/TRBV3-2; length: 14; CDR3: ASSQVSRRGNTEAF
V: TRBV3-1/TRBV3-2; length: 13; CDR3: ASALQGAVPYGYT
V: TRBV27; length: 13; CDR3: ASSLSGQGGGKLF
V: TRBV5-1; length: 14; CDR3: ASSFQGMVGGTEAF
V: TRBV6-1; length: 13; CDR3: ASREGWTGKEKLF
V: TRBV6-5; length: 10; CDR3: ASSRTGYEQY
V: TRBV4-1; length: 13; CDR3: ASSQEGGNTGELF